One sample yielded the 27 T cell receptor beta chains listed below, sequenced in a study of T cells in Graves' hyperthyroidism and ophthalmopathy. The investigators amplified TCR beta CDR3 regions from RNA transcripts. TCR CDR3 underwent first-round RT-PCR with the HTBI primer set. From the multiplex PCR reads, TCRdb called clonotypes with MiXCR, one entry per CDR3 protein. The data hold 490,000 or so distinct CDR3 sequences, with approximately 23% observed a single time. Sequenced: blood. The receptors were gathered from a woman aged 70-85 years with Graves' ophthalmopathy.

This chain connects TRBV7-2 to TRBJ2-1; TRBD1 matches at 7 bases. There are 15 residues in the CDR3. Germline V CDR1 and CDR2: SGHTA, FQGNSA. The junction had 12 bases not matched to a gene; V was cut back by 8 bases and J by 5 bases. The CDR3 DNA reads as TGTGCCAGCGGAAAGCCTCGGGACAGAAACAATGAGCAGTTCTTC. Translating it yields CASGKPRDRNNEQFF. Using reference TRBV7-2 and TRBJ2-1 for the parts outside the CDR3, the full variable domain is GAGVSQSPSNKVTEKGKDVELRCDPISGHTALYWYRQSLGQGLEFLIYFQGNSAPDKSGLPSDRFSAERTGGSVSTLTIQRTQQEDSAVYLCASGKPRDRNNEQFFGPGTRLTVL.

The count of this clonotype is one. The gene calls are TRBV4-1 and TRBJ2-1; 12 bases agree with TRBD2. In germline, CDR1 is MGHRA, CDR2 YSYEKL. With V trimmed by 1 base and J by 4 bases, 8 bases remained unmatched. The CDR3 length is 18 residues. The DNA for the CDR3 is TGCGCCAGCAGCCAAGGTCCTAGCGGGAGGGTCCTATACAATGAGCAGTTCTTC. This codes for CASSQGPSGRVLYNEQFF.

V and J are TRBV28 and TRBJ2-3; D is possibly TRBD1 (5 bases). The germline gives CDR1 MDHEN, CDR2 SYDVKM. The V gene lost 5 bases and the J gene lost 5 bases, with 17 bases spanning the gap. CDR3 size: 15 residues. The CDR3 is CASSLETQGLDTQYF. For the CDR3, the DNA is TGTGCCAGCAGTCTTGAGACCCAGGGCTTAGATACGCAGTATTTT.

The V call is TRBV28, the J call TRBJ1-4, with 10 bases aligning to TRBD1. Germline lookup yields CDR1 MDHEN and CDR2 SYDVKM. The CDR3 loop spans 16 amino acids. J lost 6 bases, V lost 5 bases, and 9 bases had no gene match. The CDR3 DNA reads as TGTGCCAGCAGTACATATCGGACAGGGGGGGATGAAAAACTGTTTTTT. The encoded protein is CASSTYRTGGDEKLFF. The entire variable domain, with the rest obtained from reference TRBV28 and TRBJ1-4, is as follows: DVKVTQSSRYLVKRTGEKVFLECVQDMDHENMFWYRQDPGLGLRLIYFSYDVKMKEKGDIPEGYSVSREKKERFSLILESASTNQTSMYLCASSTYRTGGDEKLFFGSGTQLSVL.

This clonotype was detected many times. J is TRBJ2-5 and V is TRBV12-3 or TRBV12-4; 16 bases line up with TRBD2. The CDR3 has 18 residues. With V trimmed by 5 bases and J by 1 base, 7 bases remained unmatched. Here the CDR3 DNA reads TGTGCCAGCAGTCTTGGGACTAGCGGGAGGGACCTCCAAGAGACCCAGTACTTC. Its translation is CASSLGTSGRDLQETQYF.

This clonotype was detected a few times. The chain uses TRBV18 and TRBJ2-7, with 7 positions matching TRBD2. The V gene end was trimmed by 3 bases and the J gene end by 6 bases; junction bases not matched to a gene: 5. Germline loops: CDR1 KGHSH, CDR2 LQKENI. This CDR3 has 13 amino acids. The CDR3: CASSPPGGREQYF. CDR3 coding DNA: TGTGCCAGCTCACCTCCGGGGGGACGCGAGCAGTACTTC.

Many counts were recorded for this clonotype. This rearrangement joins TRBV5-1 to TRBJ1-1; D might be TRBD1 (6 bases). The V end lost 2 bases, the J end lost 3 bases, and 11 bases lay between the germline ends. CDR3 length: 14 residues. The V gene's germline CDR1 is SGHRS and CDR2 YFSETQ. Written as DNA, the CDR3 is TGCGCCAGCAGCTTACAGGGTGGTCACACTGAAGCTTTCTTT. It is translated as CASSLQGGHTEAFF.

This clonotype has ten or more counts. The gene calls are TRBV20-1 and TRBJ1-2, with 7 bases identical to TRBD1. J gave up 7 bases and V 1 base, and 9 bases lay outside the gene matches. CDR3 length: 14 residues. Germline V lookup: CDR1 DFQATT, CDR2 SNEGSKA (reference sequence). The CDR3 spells CSARGWEGAPGYTF. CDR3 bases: TGCAGTGCTAGAGGATGGGAGGGGGCGCCTGGCTACACCTTC.

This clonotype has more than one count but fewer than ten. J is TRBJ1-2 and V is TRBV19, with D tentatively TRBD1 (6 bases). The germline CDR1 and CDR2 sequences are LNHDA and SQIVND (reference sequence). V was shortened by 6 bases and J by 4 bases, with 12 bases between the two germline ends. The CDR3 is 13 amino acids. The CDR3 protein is CASSPGQIYGYTF. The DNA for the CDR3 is TGTGCCAGTAGCCCAGGACAGATCTATGGCTACACCTTC. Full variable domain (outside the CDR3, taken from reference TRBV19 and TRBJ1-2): DGGITQSPKYLFRKEGQNVTLSCEQNLNHDAMYWYRQDPGQGLRLIYYSQIVNDFQKGDIAEGYSVSREKKESFPLTVTSAQKNPTAFYLCASSPGQIYGYTFGSGTRLTVV.

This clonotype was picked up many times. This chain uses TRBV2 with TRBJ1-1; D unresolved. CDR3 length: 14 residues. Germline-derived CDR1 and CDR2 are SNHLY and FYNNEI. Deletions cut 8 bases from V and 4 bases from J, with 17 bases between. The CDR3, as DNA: TGTGCCAGCCGAACGGGATCACCGGGCACTGAAGCTTTCTTT. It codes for CASRTGSPGTEAFF.

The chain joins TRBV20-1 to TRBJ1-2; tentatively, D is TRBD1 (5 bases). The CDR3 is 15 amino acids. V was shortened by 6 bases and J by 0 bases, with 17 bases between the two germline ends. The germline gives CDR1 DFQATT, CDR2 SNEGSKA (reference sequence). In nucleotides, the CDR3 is TGCAGTGCCAAAGCGATAGGGACGCCTAACTATGGCTACACCTTC. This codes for CSAKAIGTPNYGYTF.

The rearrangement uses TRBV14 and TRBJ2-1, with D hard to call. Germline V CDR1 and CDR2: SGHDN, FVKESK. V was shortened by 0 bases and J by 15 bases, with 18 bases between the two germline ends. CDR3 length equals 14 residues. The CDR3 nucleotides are TGTGCCAGCAGCCAAGAACAAAGACAAGTCCTTCGGTTCTTC. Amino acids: CASSQEQRQVLRFF.

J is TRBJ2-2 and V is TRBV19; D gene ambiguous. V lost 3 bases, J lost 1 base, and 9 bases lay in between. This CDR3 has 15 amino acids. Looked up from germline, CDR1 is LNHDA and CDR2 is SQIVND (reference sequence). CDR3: CASSISRGNTGELFF. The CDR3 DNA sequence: TGTGCCAGTAGTATTTCCCGAGGGAACACCGGGGAGCTGTTTTTT.

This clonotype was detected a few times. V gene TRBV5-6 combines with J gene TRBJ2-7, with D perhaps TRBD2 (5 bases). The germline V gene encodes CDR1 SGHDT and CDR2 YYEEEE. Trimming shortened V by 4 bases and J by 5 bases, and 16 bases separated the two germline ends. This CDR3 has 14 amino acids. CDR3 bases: TGTGCCAGCAGCCGCTTGGAGGCTAGACACGAGCAGTACTTC. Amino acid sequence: CASSRLEARHEQYF.

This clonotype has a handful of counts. CDR3 sequence reads: CASSPVSGQPQHF. CDR3 DNA: TGTGCCAGCTCACCTGTGAGTGGCCAGCCCCAGCATTTT. This rearrangement joins TRBV18 to TRBJ1-5; D remains unclear. The CDR3 is 13 amino acids. Germline CDR1 KGHSH, CDR2 LQKENI. V lost 3 bases and J lost 7, with 10 bases in between.

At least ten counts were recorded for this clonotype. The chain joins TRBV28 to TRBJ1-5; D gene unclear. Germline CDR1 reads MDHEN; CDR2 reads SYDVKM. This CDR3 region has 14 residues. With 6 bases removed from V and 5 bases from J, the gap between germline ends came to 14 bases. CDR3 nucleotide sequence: TGTGCCAGCAGCACACCCGGTGGGCATCAGCCCCAGCATTTT. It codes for CASSTPGGHQPQHF.

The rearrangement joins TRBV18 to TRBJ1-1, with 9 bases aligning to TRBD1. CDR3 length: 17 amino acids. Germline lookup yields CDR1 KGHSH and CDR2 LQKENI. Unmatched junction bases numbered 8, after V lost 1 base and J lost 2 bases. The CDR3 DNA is TGTGCCAGCTCACCACAGACAGGGACAGGGATAAACACTGAAGCTTTCTTT. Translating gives CASSPQTGTGINTEAFF.

The CDR3 sequence: CAISESGLAGGRETQYF. The DNA for the CDR3 is TGTGCCATCAGTGAGTCTGGGCTAGCGGGGGGTCGGGAGACCCAGTACTTC. The chain combines TRBV10-3 with TRBJ2-5; 11 positions agree with TRBD2. This CDR3 contains 17 residues. Germline loops: CDR1 ENHRY, CDR2 SYGVKD. The J segment lost 5 bases and the V segment lost 0 bases, leaving 8 bases of the junction unmatched.

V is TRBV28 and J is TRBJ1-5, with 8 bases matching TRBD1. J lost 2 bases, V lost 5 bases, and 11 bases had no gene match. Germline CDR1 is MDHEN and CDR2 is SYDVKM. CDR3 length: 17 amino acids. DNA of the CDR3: TGTGCCAGCAGTCCTCCTCAGGGGGCGTTTGGCAATCAGCCCCAGCATTTT. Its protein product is CASSPPQGAFGNQPQHF.

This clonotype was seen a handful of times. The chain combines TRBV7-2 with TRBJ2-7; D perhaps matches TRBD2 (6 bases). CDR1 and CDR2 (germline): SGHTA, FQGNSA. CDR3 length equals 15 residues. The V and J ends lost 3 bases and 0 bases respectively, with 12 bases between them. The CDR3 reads CASSFTLASSYEQYF. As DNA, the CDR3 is TGTGCCAGCAGCTTTACGCTAGCGAGCTCCTACGAGCAGTACTTC.

The CDR3 reads CASSKTVDSGNTIYF. The CDR3 DNA reads TGTGCCAGTAGTAAGACCGTGGACTCTGGAAACACCATATATTTT. The chain couples TRBV19 to TRBJ1-3, with unresolved D. This CDR3 has 15 amino acids. Germline values: CDR1 LNHDA, CDR2 SQIVND (reference sequence). V was pared by 4 bases and J by 0 bases, with 10 bases between. The full variable domain, rest sourced from reference TRBV19 and TRBJ1-3, is DGGITQSPKYLFRKEGQNVTLSCEQNLNHDAMYWYRQDPGQGLRLIYYSQIVNDFQKGDIAEGYSVSREKKESFPLTVTSAQKNPTAFYLCASSKTVDSGNTIYFGEGSWLTVV.

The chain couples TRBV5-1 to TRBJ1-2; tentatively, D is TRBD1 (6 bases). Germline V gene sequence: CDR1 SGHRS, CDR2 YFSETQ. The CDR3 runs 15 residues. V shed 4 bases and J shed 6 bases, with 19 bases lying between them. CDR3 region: CASSPGTLSWDGYTF. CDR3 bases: TGCGCCAGCAGCCCGGGGACACTGTCGTGGGATGGCTACACCTTC.

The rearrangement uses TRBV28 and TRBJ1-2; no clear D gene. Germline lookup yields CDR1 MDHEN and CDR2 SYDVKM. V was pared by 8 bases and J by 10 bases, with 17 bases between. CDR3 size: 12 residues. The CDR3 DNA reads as TGTGCCAGCCTACAAGGCCCACACACCTACACCTTC. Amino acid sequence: CASLQGPHTYTF.

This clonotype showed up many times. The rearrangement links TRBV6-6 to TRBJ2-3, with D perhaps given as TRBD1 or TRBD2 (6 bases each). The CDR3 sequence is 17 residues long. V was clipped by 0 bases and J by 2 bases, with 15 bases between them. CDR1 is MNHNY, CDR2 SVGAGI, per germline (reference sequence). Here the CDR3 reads CASSYSTQRGVTDTQYF. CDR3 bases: TGTGCCAGCAGTTACTCGACCCAGAGGGGGGTCACAGATACGCAGTATTTT.

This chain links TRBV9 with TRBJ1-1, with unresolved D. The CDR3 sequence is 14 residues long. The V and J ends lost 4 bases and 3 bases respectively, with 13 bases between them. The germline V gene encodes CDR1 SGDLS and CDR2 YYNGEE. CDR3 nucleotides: TGTGCCAGCAGCCCGCAGTTAGTGGACACTGAAGCTTTCTTT. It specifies CASSPQLVDTEAFF.

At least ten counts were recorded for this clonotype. This CDR3 is CASSLRGGDQPQHF. DNA of the CDR3: TGTGCCAGCAGTCTCCGCGGGGGCGATCAGCCCCAGCATTTT. The chain combines TRBV12-3 or TRBV12-4 with TRBJ1-5; D is perhaps TRBD1 (6 bases). V dropped 5 bases and J dropped 5 bases, with 13 bases sitting between them. This CDR3 spans 14 amino acids.

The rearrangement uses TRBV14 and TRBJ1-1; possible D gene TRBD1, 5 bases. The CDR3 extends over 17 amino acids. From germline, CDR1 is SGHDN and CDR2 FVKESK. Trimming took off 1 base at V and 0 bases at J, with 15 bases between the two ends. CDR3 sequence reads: CASSQVRQGFMNTEAFF. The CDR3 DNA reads TGTGCCAGCAGCCAAGTAAGGCAGGGCTTCATGAACACTGAAGCTTTCTTT.